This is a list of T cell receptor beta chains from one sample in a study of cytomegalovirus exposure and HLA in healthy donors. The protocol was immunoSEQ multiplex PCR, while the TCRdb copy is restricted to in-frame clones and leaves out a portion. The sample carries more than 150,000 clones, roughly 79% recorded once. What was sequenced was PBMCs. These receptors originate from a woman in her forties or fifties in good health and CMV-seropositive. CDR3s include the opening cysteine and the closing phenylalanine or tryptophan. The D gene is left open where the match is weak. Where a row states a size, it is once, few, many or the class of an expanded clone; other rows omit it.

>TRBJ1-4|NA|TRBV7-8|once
CASLKAGEKLFF
TGTGCCAGCTTGAAGGCGGGTGAAAAACTGTTTTTT
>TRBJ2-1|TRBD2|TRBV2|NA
CASTRSGGSYNEQFF
TGTGCCAGCACCCGGTCGGGAGGATCCTACAATGAGCAGTTCTTC
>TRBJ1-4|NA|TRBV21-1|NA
CASSQHRDATNEKLFF
TGTGCCAGCAGCCAGCACAGAGACGCAACTAATGAAAAACTGTTTTTT
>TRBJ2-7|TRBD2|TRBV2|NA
CASSKGLVGYEQYF
TGTGCCAGCAGTAAGGGACTAGTCGGCTACGAGCAGTACTTC
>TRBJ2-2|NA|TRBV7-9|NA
CASSLGSTTGELFF
TGTGCCAGCAGCTTAGGCTCTACCACCGGGGAGCTGTTTTTT
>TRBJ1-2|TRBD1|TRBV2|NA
CASSEWDQGEGYTF
TGTGCCAGCAGTGAATGGGACCAGGGGGAAGGCTACACCTTC
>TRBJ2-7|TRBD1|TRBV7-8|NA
CASSSKPGQITYEQYF
TGTGCCAGCAGCTCAAAGCCGGGACAGATAACCTACGAGCAGTACTTC
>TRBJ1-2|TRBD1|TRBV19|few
CASSRDRTTNNYGYTF
TGTGCCAGTAGTCGGGACAGGACTACCAACAACTATGGCTACACCTTC
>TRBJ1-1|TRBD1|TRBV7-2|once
CASSYGTGGTEAFF
TGTGCCAGCAGCTACGGGACAGGGGGCACTGAAGCTTTCTTT
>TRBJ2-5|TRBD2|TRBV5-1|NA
CASTPGGAETQYF
TGCGCCAGCACCCCCGGGGGGGCAGAGACCCAGTACTTC
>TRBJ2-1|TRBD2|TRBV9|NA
CASSVFITGTSGRSSNEQFF
TGTGCCAGCAGCGTATTTATAACCGGGACTAGCGGGAGGTCGTCCAATGAGCAGTTCTTC
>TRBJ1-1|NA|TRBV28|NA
CASTPHGQGKGNTEAFF
TGTGCCAGCACCCCTCACGGGCAGGGGAAGGGGAACACTGAAGCTTTCTTT
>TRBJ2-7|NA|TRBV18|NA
CASSSARADEQYF
TGTGCCAGCTCCTCTGCCAGGGCTGACGAGCAGTACTTC
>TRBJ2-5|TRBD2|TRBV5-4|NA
CASSPGTSGQETQYF
TGTGCCAGCAGCCCCGGGACTAGCGGTCAAGAGACCCAGTACTTC
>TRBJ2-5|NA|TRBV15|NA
CATSRDGGGGVAQYF
TGTGCCACCAGCAGAGATGGAGGTGGCGGGGTGGCCCAGTACTTC
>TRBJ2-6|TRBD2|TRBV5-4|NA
CASSRGLAGGGGANGLTF
TGTGCCAGCAGCCGCGGACTAGCGGGCGGAGGTGGGGCCAACGGCCTGACTTTC
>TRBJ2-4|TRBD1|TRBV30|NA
CAWSVGRTGGNPNIQYF
TGTGCCTGGAGTGTAGGTCGGACAGGAGGTAACCCAAACATTCAGTACTTC
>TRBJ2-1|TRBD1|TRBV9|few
CASSDRKQGAWNNEQFF
TGTGCCAGCAGCGATAGGAAACAGGGGGCCTGGAACAATGAGCAGTTCTTC
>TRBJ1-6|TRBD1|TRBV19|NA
CASSMTRGQGLIGGSPLHF
TGTGCCAGTAGCATGACCCGGGGACAGGGATTGATCGGCGGTTCACCCCTCCACTTT
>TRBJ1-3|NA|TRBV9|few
CASSVRSGTGNTIYF
TGTGCCAGCAGCGTAAGGTCCGGGACTGGAAACACCATATATTTT
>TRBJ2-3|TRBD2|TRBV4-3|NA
CASSQGEASGRDTQYF
TGCGCCAGCAGCCAAGGAGAGGCTAGCGGGAGGGATACGCAGTATTTT
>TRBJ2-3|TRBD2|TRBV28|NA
CASSETSPDTQYF
TGTGCCAGCAGCGAGACTAGCCCAGATACGCAGTATTTT
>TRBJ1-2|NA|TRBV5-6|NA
CASSPTRVDLTTRYGYTF
TGTGCCAGCAGCCCGACGAGGGTTGATTTGACTACGCGATATGGCTACACCTTC
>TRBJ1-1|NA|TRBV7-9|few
CASSLGFSTEAFF
TGTGCCAGCAGCTTAGGGTTTAGCACTGAAGCTTTCTTT
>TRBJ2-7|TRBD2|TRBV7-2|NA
CASSSATLAGGYEQYF
TGTGCCAGCAGCTCCGCCACACTAGCGGGAGGGTACGAGCAGTACTTC
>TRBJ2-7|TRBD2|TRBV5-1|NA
CASSLGGTSGAYEQYF
TGCGCCAGCAGCTTGGGGGGGACTAGCGGTGCGTACGAGCAGTACTTC
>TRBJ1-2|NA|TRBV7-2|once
CASSLGTGVGYTF
TGTGCCAGCAGCTTAGGCACGGGGGTGGGCTACACCTTC
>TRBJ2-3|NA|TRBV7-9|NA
CASSFYRDTGGTDTQYF
TGTGCCAGCAGCTTTTACCGGGACACCGGCGGCACAGATACGCAGTATTTT
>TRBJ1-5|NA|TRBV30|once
CAWTGTRGQPQHF
TGTGCCTGGACAGGGACGCGGGGTCAGCCCCAGCATTTT
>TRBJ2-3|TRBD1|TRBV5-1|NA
CASSVRTGEDTQYF
TGCGCCAGCAGCGTCCGGACAGGGGAAGATACGCAGTATTTT
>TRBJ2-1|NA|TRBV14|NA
CASSQDPAGPISYNEQFF
TGTGCCAGCAGCCAAGATCCGGCAGGCCCGATCTCCTACAATGAGCAGTTCTTC
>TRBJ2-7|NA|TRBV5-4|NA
CASSLEWGQSYEQYF
TGTGCCAGCAGCCTTGAGTGGGGACAATCCTACGAGCAGTACTTC
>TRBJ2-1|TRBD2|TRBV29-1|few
CSVAVLAGVDNEQFF
TGCAGCGTTGCCGTTCTAGCGGGAGTAGATAATGAGCAGTTCTTC
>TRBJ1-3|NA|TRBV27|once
CASSSDSLEYF
TGTGCCAGCAGTTCAGACTCCCTGGAATATTTT
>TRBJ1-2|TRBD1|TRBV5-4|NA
CASSADRVSGYTF
TGTGCCAGCAGCGCCGACAGGGTTAGTGGCTACACCTTC
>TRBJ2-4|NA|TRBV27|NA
CASSPQGQGYANIQYF
TGTGCCAGCAGTCCCCAAGGGCAGGGGTATGCAAACATTCAGTACTTC
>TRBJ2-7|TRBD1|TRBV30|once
CAWSVVRGTYEQYF
TGTGCCTGGAGTGTAGTCAGGGGGACCTACGAGCAGTACTTC
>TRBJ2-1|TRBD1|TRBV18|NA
CASSSQGAGREFRNEQFF
TGTGCCAGCTCATCACAGGGGGCGGGTCGGGAGTTCCGCAATGAGCAGTTCTTC
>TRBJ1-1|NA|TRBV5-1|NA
CASSPLQDGRTEAFF
TGCGCCAGCAGCCCACTACAGGACGGGCGCACTGAAGCTTTCTTT